This TCR beta chain derives from a study of beta chain features in type 1 diabetes. Study-level findings and limits: Insertion counts at VDJ junctions were lower in type 1 diabetes patients, who also showed more deletions there.

Details on this clone: Its cognate antigen is unknown.

From germline, CDR1 is SQVTM and CDR2 ANQGSEA. V lost 7 bases, J lost 5 bases, and 15 bases lay in between. The CDR3 extends over 12 amino acids. The sequenced template was cDNA made from the entire isolated RNA. Clones were sequenced by immunoSEQ multiplex PCR, and TCRdb holds only the in-frame ones, with some missing. The data hold some 220,000 clones, with around 9.9% observed a single time. The sample taken for sequencing was central memory CD4+ T cells from blood. This chain joins TRBV29-1 and TRBJ2-7, with D perhaps being TRBD1 or TRBD2 (5 bases each). This clonotype originated in a man between 18 and 35 years old in good health. In nucleotides, the CDR3 is TGCAGCGGAGGTGGGGGAGCGGACGAGCAGTACTTC. Translation gives CSGGGGADEQYF.